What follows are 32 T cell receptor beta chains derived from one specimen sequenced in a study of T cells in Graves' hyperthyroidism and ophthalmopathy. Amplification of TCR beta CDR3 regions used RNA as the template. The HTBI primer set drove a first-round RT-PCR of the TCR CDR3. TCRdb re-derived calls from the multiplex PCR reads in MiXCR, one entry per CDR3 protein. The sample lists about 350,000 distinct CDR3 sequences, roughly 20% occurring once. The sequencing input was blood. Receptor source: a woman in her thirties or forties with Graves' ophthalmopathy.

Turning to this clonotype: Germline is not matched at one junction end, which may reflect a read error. This CDR3 reads CVSSSNPMEGYTF. DNA for the CDR3: TGTGTCAGCAGTTCGAATCCTATGGAGGGCTACACCTTC. The chain links TRBV12-3 or TRBV12-4 to TRBJ1-2; D gene unclear. The CDR3 contains 13 residues.

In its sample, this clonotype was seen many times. The CDR3 is CASHPVLHRDGTQYF. The CDR3 region has the DNA TGTGCCAGCCACCCCGTATTGCACAGGGATGGGACCCAGTACTTC. The chain employs TRBV6-1 and TRBJ2-5; D is perhaps TRBD1 (6 bases). V dropped 8 bases and J dropped 7 bases, with 23 bases sitting between them. CDR3 size: 15 residues. Looked up from germline, CDR1 is MNHNS and CDR2 is SASEGT.

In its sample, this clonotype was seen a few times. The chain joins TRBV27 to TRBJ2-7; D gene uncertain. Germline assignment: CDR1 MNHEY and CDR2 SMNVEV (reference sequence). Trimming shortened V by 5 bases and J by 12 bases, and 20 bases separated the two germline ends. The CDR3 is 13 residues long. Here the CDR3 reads CASSKSGLTERYF. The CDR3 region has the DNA TGTGCCAGCAGTAAGTCCGGGTTAACCGAGAGGTACTTC.

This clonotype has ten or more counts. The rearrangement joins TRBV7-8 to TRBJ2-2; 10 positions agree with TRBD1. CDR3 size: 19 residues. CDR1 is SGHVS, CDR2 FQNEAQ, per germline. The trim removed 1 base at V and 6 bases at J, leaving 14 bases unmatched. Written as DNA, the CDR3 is TGTGCCAGCAGCTTAGTACGACCGGAGGACAGGGGGAGGGCCGGGGAGCTGTTTTTT. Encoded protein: CASSLVRPEDRGRAGELFF.

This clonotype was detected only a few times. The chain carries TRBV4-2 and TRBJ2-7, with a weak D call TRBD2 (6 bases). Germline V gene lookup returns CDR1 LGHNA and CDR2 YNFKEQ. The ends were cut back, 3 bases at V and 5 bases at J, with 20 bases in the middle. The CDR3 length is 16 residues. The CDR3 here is CASSHQAGMELHEQYF. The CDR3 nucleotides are TGTGCCAGCAGCCACCAAGCGGGCATGGAACTCCACGAGCAGTACTTC.

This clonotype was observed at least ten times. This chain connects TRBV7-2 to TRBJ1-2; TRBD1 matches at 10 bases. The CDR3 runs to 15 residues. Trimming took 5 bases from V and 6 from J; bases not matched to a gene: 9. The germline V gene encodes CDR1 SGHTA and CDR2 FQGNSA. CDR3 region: CASSGRTGGMDGYTF. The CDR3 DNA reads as TGTGCCAGCAGCGGCCGGACAGGGGGGATGGATGGCTACACCTTC.

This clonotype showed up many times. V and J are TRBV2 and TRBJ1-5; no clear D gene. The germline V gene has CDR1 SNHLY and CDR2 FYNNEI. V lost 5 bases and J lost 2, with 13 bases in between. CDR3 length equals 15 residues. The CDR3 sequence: CASSYKDPRNQPQHF. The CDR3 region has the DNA TGTGCCAGCAGTTATAAGGATCCTCGCAATCAGCCCCAGCATTTT. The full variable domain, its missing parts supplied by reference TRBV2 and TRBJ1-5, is EPEVTQTPSHQVTQMGQEVILRCVPISNHLYFYWYRQILGQKVEFLVSFYNNEISEKSEIFDDQFSVERPDGSNFTLKIRSTKLEDSAMYFCASSYKDPRNQPQHFGDGTRLSIL.

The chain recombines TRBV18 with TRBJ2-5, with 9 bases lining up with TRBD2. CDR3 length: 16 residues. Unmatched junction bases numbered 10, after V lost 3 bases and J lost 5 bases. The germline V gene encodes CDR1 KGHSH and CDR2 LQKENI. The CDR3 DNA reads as TGTGCCAGCTCACCTCCGGGACTAGCAAATCTCGAGACCCAGTACTTC. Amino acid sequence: CASSPPGLANLETQYF. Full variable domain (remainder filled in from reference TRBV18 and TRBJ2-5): NAGVMQNPRHLVRRRGQEARLRCSPMKGHSHVYWYRQLPEEGLKFMVYLQKENIIDESGMPKERFSAEFPKEGPSILRIQQVVRGDSAAYFCASSPPGLANLETQYFGPGTRLLVL.

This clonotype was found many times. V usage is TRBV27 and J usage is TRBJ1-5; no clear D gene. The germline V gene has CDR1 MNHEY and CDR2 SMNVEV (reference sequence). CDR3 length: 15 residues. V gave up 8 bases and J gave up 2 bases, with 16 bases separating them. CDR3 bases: TGTGCCAGCCATCGTCCGTACGTGGGCAATCAGCCCCAGCATTTT. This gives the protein CASHRPYVGNQPQHF.

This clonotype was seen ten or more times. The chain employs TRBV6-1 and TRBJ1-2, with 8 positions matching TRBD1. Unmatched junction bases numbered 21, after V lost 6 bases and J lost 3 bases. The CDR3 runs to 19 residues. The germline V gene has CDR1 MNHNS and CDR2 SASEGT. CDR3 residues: CASRKRSRGLIGGDYGYTF. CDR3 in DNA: TGTGCCAGCAGGAAACGTAGCAGGGGGCTTATAGGAGGTGACTATGGCTACACCTTC.

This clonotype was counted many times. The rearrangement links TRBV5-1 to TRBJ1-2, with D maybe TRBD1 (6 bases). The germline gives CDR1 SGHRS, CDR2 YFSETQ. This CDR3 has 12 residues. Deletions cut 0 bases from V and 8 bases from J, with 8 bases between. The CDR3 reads CASSLGTEGYTF. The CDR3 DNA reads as TGCGCCAGCAGCTTGGGGACAGAGGGCTACACCTTC.

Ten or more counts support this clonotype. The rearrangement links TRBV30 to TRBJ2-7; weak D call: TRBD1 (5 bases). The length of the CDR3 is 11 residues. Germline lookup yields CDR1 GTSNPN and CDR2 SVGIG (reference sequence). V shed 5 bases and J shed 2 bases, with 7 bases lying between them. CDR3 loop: CAWGRAYEQYF. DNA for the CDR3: TGTGCCTGGGGCAGGGCCTACGAGCAGTACTTC.

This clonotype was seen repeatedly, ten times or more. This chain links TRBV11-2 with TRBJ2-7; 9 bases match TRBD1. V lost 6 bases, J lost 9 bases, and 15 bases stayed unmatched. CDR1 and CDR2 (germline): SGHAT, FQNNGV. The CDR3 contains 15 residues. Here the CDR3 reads CASRQAGTGRLGQYF. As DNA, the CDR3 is TGTGCCAGCAGACAGGCCGGGACAGGGCGTCTGGGGCAGTACTTC.

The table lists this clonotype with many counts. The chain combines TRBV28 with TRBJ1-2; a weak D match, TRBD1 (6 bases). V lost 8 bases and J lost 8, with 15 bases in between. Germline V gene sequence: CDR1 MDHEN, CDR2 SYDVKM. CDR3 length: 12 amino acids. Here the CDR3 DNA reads TGTGCCAGCCGTGAGGGGGGGTCGGGCTACACCTTC. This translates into CASREGGSGYTF.

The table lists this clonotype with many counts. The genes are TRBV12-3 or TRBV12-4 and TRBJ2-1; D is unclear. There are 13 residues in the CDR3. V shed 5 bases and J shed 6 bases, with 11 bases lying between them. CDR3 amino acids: CASSPALGNEQFF. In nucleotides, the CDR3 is TGTGCCAGCAGTCCCGCCCTAGGCAATGAGCAGTTCTTC.

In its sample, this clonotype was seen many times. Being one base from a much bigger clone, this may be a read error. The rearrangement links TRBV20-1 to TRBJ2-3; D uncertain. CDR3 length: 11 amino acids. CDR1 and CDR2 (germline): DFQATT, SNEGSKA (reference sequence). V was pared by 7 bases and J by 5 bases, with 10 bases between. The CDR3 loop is CSVGPLDTQYF. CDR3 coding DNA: TGCAGTGTCGGCCCCCTAGATACGCAGTATTTT.

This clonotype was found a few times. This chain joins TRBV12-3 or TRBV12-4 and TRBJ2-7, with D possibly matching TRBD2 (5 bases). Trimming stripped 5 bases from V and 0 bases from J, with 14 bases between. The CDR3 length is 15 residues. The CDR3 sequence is CASSPERLSSYEQYF. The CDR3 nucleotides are TGTGCCAGCAGTCCCGAAAGACTAAGCTCCTACGAGCAGTACTTC.

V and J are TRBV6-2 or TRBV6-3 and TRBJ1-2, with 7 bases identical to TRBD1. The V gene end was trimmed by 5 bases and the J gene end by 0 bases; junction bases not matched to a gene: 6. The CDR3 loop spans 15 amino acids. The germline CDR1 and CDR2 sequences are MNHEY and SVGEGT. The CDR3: CASSVLTGTNYGYTF. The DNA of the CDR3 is TGTGCCAGCAGTGTACTGACAGGGACTAACTATGGCTACACCTTC.

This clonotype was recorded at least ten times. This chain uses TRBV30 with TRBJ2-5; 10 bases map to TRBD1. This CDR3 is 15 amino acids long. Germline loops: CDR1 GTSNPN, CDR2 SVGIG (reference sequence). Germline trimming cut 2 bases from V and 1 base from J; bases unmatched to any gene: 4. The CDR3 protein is CAWSPGQGTQETQYF. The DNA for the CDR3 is TGTGCCTGGAGTCCGGGACAGGGGACCCAAGAGACCCAGTACTTC.

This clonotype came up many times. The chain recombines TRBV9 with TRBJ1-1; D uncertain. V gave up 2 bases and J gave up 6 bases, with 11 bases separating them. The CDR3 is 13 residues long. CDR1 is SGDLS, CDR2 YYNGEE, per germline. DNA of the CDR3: TGTGCCAGCAGCGTCGTCATTGGTGCTGAAGCTTTCTTT. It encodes CASSVVIGAEAFF.

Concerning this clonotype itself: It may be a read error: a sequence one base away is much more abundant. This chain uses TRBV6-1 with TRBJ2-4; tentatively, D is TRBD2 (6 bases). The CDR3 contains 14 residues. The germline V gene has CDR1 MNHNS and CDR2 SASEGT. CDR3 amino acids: CAGSPSASGNIQYF. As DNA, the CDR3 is TGTGCCGGCAGTCCATCAGCCAGCGGGAACATTCAGTACTTC.

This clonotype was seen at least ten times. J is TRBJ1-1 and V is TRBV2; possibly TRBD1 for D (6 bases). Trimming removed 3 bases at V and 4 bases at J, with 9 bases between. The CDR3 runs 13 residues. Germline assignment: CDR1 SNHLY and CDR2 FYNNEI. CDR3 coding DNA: TGTGCCAGCAGTGAGGGCAGGGGCACTGAAGCTTTCTTT. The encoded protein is CASSEGRGTEAFF.

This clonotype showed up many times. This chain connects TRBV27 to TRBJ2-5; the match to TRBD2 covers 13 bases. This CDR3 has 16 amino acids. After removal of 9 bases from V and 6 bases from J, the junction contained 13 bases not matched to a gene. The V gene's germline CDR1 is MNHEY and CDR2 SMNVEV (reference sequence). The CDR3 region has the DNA TGTGCCAGTGAGGGATGGACTAGCGGGAGTGGAAAGACCCAGTACTTC. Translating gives CASEGWTSGSGKTQYF.

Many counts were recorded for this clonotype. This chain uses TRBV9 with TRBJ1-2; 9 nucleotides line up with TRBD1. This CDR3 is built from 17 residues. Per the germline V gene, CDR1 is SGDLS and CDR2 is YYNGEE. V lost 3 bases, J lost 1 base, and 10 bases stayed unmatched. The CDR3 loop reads CASSAYIGTGNNYGYTF. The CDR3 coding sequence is TGTGCCAGCAGCGCGTATATCGGGACAGGGAATAACTATGGCTACACCTTC. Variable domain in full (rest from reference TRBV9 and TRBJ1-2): DSGVTQTPKHLITATGQRVTLRCSPRSGDLSVYWYQQSLDQGLQFLIQYYNGEERAKGNILERFSAQQFPDLHSELNLSSLELGDSALYFCASSAYIGTGNNYGYTFGSGTRLTVV.

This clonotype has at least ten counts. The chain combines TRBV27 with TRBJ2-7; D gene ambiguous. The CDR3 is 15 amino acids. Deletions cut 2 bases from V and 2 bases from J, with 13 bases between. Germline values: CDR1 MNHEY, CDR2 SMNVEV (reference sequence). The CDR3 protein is CASSLQPTPAYEQYF. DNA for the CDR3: TGTGCCAGCAGTTTACAACCAACCCCCGCCTACGAGCAGTACTTC.

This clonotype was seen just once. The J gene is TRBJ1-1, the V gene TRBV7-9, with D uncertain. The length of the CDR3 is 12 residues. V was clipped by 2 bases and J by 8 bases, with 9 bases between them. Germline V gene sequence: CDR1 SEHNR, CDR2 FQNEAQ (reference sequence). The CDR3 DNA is TGTGCCAGCAGCTTAATGGATTTCGAAGCTTTCTTT. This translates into CASSLMDFEAFF. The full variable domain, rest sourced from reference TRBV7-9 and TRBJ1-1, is DTGVSQNPRHKITKRGQNVTFRCDPISEHNRLYWYRQTLGQGPEFLTYFQNEAQLEKSRLLSDRFSAERPKGSFSTLEIQRTEQGDSAMYLCASSLMDFEAFFGQGTRLTVV.

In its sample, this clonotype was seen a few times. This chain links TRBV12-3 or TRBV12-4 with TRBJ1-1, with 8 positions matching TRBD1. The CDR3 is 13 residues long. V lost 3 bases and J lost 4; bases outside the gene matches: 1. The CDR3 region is CASSFGQGTEAFF. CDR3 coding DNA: TGTGCCAGCAGTTTCGGACAGGGCACTGAAGCTTTCTTT.

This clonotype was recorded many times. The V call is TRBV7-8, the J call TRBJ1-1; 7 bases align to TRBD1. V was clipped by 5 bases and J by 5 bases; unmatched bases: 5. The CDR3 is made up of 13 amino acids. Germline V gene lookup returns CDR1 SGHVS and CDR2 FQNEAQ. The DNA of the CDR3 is TGTGCCAGCAGCCTAGACAGGGCGACTGAAGCTTTCTTT. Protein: CASSLDRATEAFF.

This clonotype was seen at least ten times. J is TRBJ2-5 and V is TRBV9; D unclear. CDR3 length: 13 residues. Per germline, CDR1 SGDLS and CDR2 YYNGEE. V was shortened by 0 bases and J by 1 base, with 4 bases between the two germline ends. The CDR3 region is CASSVDIQETQYF. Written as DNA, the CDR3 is TGTGCCAGCAGCGTAGACATCCAAGAGACCCAGTACTTC.

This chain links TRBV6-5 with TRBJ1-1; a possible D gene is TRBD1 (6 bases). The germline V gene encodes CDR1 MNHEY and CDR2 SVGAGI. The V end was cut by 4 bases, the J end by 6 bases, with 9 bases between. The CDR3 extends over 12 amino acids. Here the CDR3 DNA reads TGTGCCAGCAGTTCCGGACAGCCTGAAGCTTTCTTT. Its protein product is CASSSGQPEAFF.

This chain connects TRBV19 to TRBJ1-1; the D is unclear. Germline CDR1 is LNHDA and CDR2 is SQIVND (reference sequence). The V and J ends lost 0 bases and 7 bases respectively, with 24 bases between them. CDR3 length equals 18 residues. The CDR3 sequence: CASSIEGPKSPIWGEAFF. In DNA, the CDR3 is TGTGCCAGTAGTATAGAAGGGCCGAAGTCCCCTATCTGGGGTGAAGCTTTCTTT.

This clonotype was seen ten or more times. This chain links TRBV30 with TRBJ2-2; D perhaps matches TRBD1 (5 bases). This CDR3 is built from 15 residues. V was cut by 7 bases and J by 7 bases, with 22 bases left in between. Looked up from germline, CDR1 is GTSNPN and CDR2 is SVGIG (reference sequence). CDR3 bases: TGTGCCTCCTTACCTGTCGACAGACGCATCGGGGAGCTGTTTTTT. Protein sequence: CASLPVDRRIGELFF.